This T cell receptor (beta chain) was profiled in a study of T cells in localized non-small cell lung cancer. Whole-study findings and limits: Compared with tumor, uninvolved adjacent lung displayed greater T cell clonality, ranking highest overall. Elevated circulating T cell density in blood was associated with longer overall survival. Only one tumor region was sequenced, so heterogeneity remains possible. Researchers found a median around 57 of the top 100 tumor clones in adjacent lung.

Sequencing was performed with immunoSEQ multiplex PCR; in TCRdb, only in-frame clones are kept and a portion is missing. The data contain 25,000 to 30,000 clones, more than 65% of them seen just once; the ten biggest clones take up around 5.3%. This CDR3 contains 15 residues. Germline values: CDR1 MDHEN, CDR2 SYDVKM. Trimming cost V 4 bases and J 8 bases, with 15 bases left between them. Points on this clone: The antigen remains unidentified.

The sequence was collected from a man aged 35 to 70 with stage III lung adenocarcinoma. The sample consisted of peripheral blood mononuclear cells, taken before any cancer treatment. The genes are TRBV28 and TRBJ1-6; D possibly corresponds to TRBD1 (5 bases). CDR3 nucleotides: TGTGCCAGCAGTTCGCCCCAGGGAGGAGATTCACCCCTCCACTTT. It is translated as CASSSPQGGDSPLHF.